The rows below give T cell receptor beta chains drawn from one sample of a study of regulatory T cells in long-lasting Graves disease. TCRdb analysed the multiplex PCR reads with MiXCR anew, one entry per CDR3 protein. In the table there are a few hundred thousand distinct CDR3 sequences, about 12% of which are singletons. These same records also appear under a second study, on T cells in Graves' hyperthyroidism and ophthalmopathy.

Sequencing was performed on peripheral blood mononuclear cells (PBMCs), taken at new diagnosis, from a patient treated with antithyroid drugs. The receptors here all came from a woman in her late teens or twenties with Graves disease. Each CDR3 is given without its conserved first and last residue.

J: TRBJ1-1
V: TRBV15
CDR3: ATSTGGITEAF

J: TRBJ2-1
V: TRBV5-4
CDR3: ASSGQSLNEQF

J: TRBJ1-1
V: TRBV10-3
CDR3: AISGTGGDTEAF

J: TRBJ2-1
V: TRBV12-3/TRBV12-4
CDR3: ASSTRTGSRRGSYNEQF

J: TRBJ2-2
V: TRBV10-3
CDR3: AIRSATNTGELF

J: TRBJ2-7
V: TRBV28
CDR3: ASSLATGHSYEQY

J: TRBJ2-1
V: TRBV11-2
CDR3: ASHYSGFNEQF

J: TRBJ2-1
V: TRBV3-1
CDR3: ASGVAGGGRGNEQF

J: TRBJ1-6
V: TRBV11-2
CDR3: ASSLDRGTPNSPLH

J: TRBJ2-2
V: TRBV7-6
CDR3: ASSFLRTGELF

J: TRBJ2-2
V: TRBV27
CDR3: ASTSSGRTGELF

J: TRBJ2-1
V: TRBV20-1
CDR3: SARRSQPYREQF

J: TRBJ1-1
V: TRBV7-2
CDR3: ASSLIRDKPGAF

J: TRBJ1-5
V: TRBV12-3/TRBV12-4
CDR3: ASSLGGGLGQPQH

J: TRBJ2-5
V: TRBV27
CDR3: ASSLMASEQETQY